This T cell receptor beta chain came from a study of T cells after yellow fever vaccination. Turning to the study itself: Low-cell-number fractions were prepared with SMART-Seq v4 Ultra Low Input.

Study observations and caveats: Booster sampling recovered most clones from primary vaccination (96% CD4, just over 85% CD8). CD4 and CD8 compartments shared a small share of clonotypes.

This CDR3 has 13 amino acids. CDR1 is LGHDT, CDR2 YNNKEL, per germline (reference sequence). V lost 2 bases and J 0 bases, leaving 5 bases between the germline ends. This clonotype was counted a few times. As yet, its antigen is unknown. A process of 5'RACE template switching, which added a universal primer site and UMIs, was used to make TCR cDNA. One entry per CDR3 protein, called by TCRdb with MiXCR from the 5' RACE reads. This table holds a few hundred thousand distinct CDR3 sequences, around 5.3% found once. Here the sequenced sample was CD4+ T cells sorted from PBMCs, taken on the day of the yellow fever booster vaccination. V and J are TRBV3-1 and TRBJ2-7; D is ambiguous. This TCR came from a man aged 18-30 years who received the YFV17D yellow fever vaccine. The CDR3 protein is CASSQSGSYEQYV. CDR3 DNA: TGTGCCAGCAGCCAATCGGGCTCCTACGAGCAGTACGTC.